What follows is one TCR beta chain and its context. CDR3 length: 13 amino acids. Germline V gene data show CDR1 as SEHNR and CDR2 as FQNEAQ (reference sequence). V lost 3 bases to trimming and J lost 4 bases, with 10 bases between them. These data come from a study of blood T cell repertoires in COVID-19. For the study at large: Samples representing acute and convalescent COVID-19 were sourced from the United States, Italy and Spain. In each case, the material was cDNA or gDNA derived from T cells, B-cell-depleted T cells, or PBMCs.

Only in-frame clones appear in the TCRdb table, and some are missing; sequencing was by immunoSEQ multiplex PCR. This table has roughly 300,000 clones, about nine tenths appearing once. Individuals aged about 18 to 90 years were recruited from 24 US areas. Cohorts were assigned according to the clinical history that participants reported. This receptor was taken from a man aged 25 to 40 who had recovered from COVID-19. Sequences were obtained from PBMCs or T cells enriched from blood (not recorded which). This sequence joins TRBV7-9 and TRBJ2-7, with D tentatively TRBD2 (5 bases). In nucleotides, the CDR3 is TGTGCCAGCAGCTTGGGTTCGGGATACGAGCAGTACTTC. Its translation: CASSLGSGYEQYF. Full variable domain (rest looked up from reference TRBV7-9 and TRBJ2-7): DTGVSQNPRHKITKRGQNVTFRCDPISEHNRLYWYRQTLGQGPEFLTYFQNEAQLEKSRLLSDRFSAERPKGSFSTLEIQRTEQGDSAMYLCASSLGSGYEQYFGPGTRLTVT.